Each of the 11 T cell receptor beta chains below was sequenced from the same sample in a study of CD8+ T cells in alopecia areata. RNA was isolated and reverse transcribed to cDNA, the sequencing template. Produced via immunoSEQ multiplex PCR; TCRdb's table is partial and in-frame only. This sample yields approximately 200,000 clones, of which 58% are seen a single time; 5.5% belongs to the top ten. Treatment specified: oral pan-JAK inhibitor, 5-10 mg twice daily. The sequencing here drew on CD4+ T cells sorted from blood, taken at week 24, from a patient treated with tofacitinib. The receptors shown here come from a human donor with alopecia areata.

This clone has only a few counts. The chain couples TRBV27 to TRBJ1-6, with D perhaps TRBD1 (6 bases). Germline CDR1 and CDR2: MNHEY and SMNVEV (reference sequence). The CDR3 is made up of 15 amino acids. V shed 8 bases and J shed 9 bases, with 20 bases lying between them. CDR3 coding DNA: TGTGCCAGCGGGGAAAGTTCAGGGGTTATTTCACCCCTCCACTTT. The encoded protein is CASGESSGVISPLHF.

This clone has just a few counts. The same CDR3 is also encoded by other DNA sequences in this sample. V usage is TRBV28 and J usage is TRBJ2-6, with a possible D match to TRBD2 (5 bases). V lost 2 bases and J lost 0, with 5 bases in between. Germline V CDR1 and CDR2: MDHEN, SYDVKM. The CDR3 length is 15 residues. In DNA form, the CDR3 reads TGTGCCAGCAGTTTAGGAGGCTCTGGGGCCAACGTCCTGACTTTC. Translating it yields CASSLGGSGANVLTF.

The chain has TRBV7-9 and TRBJ2-5; D unresolved. Germline-derived CDR1 and CDR2 are SEHNR and FQNEAQ (reference sequence). Trimming removed 5 bases at V and 5 bases at J, with 9 bases between. CDR3 length: 12 residues. DNA of the CDR3: TGTGCCAGCAGCCTAAACCGGGAGACCCAGTACTTC. Translating it yields CASSLNRETQYF.

This clone was picked up a small number of times. This chain uses TRBV2 with TRBJ2-1; TRBD2 aligns across 8 bases. The CDR3 is made up of 12 amino acids. Per the germline V gene, CDR1 is SNHLY and CDR2 is FYNNEI. V lost 9 bases, J lost 8 bases, and 6 bases stayed unmatched. In DNA, the CDR3 is TGTGCCAGAGTCGGACTAGCCCATGAGCAGTTCTTC. Translation gives CARVGLAHEQFF.

There are a few counts of this clone. The chain carries TRBV4-3 and TRBJ2-2; TRBD2 matches 9 bases. Germline CDR1 LGHNA, CDR2 YSLEER. This CDR3 comprises 17 residues. Trimming took 1 base from V and 6 from J; bases not matched to a gene: 9. CDR3 coding DNA: TGCGCCAGCAGCCAAGGACCGGGACTAGCCGTTGCCGGGGAGCTGTTTTTT. It yields the protein CASSQGPGLAVAGELFF.

Points on this clone: Other DNA variants within this sample encode the same CDR3. The chain is built from TRBV7-2 and TRBJ1-3; 7 nucleotides agree with TRBD1. CDR1 is SGHTA, CDR2 FQGNSA, per germline. Trimming at V came to 4 bases and at J to 1 base, leaving 1 base not matched to a gene. This CDR3 is 14 amino acids long. The CDR3 here is CASSWDRSGNTIYF. The DNA for the CDR3 is TGTGCCAGCAGCTGGGACAGATCTGGAAACACCATATATTTT.

This clone was recorded a few times. This chain connects TRBV5-6 to TRBJ1-1, with D possibly TRBD1 on 5 matching bases. Per germline, CDR1 SGHDT and CDR2 YYEEEE. V lost 0 bases to trimming and J lost 10 bases, with 13 bases between them. This CDR3 contains 13 residues. In DNA form, the CDR3 reads TGTGCCAGCAGCTTGGCCCGGGGGGGTACAGCTTTCTTT. Residues: CASSLARGGTAFF.

This clone was detected a few times. The chain combines TRBV6-5 with TRBJ2-7, with unresolved D. V was trimmed by 6 bases and J by 5 bases, leaving 11 bases between them. The germline gives CDR1 MNHEY, CDR2 SVGAGI. This CDR3 spans 12 amino acids. CDR3: CASRPQENEQYF. The CDR3 nucleotides read TGTGCCAGCAGACCCCAGGAAAACGAGCAGTACTTC.

The chain couples TRBV2 to TRBJ1-1; no clear D gene. Trimming removed 2 bases at V and 3 bases at J, with 10 bases between. Germline V gene lookup returns CDR1 SNHLY and CDR2 FYNNEI. The CDR3 spans 14 residues. The CDR3 DNA is TGTGCCAGCAGTGAACGTACGGTGCACACTGAAGCTTTCTTT. As protein: CASSERTVHTEAFF. Complete variable domain (other parts from reference TRBV2 and TRBJ1-1): EPEVTQTPSHQVTQMGQEVILRCVPISNHLYFYWYRQILGQKVEFLVSFYNNEISEKSEIFDDQFSVERPDGSNFTLKIRSTKLEDSAMYFCASSERTVHTEAFFGQGTRLTVV.

The chain employs TRBV28 and TRBJ1-1, with D hard to call. This CDR3 is built from 12 residues. CDR1 is MDHEN and CDR2 is SYDVKM in the germline V gene. Trimming took off 2 bases at V and 0 bases at J, with 1 base between the two ends. The CDR3 is CASSLMNTEAFF. Written as DNA, the CDR3 is TGTGCCAGCAGTTTAATGAACACTGAAGCTTTCTTT.

This clone was seen only once. The chain employs TRBV15 and TRBJ1-4, with D unresolved. The germline V gene encodes CDR1 LNHNV and CDR2 YYDKDF (reference sequence). Trimming shortened V by 3 bases and J by 0 bases, and 8 bases separated the two germline ends. This CDR3 contains 15 residues. CDR3 residues: CATSSVVATNEKLFF. The CDR3 DNA is TGTGCCACCAGCAGTGTAGTTGCAACTAATGAAAAACTGTTTTTT. Variable domain in full (rest from reference TRBV15 and TRBJ1-4): DAMVIQNPRYQVTQFGKPVTLSCSQTLNHNVMYWYQQKSSQAPKLLFHYYDKDFNNEADTPDNFQSRRPNTSFCFLDIRSPGLGDTAMYLCATSSVVATNEKLFFGSGTQLSVL.